The 3 T cell receptor beta chains given below trace back to one sample, sequenced in a study of blood T cell repertoires in COVID-19. The protocol was immunoSEQ multiplex PCR, while the TCRdb copy is restricted to in-frame clones and leaves out a portion. The data show 200,000 or so clones, approximately 90% seen once. Sequenced sample: peripheral blood. These receptors all come from a young man with COVID-19, enrolled during active disease.

The rearrangement joins TRBV27 to TRBJ2-3; the match to TRBD2 covers 7 bases. CDR3 length: 16 amino acids. V lost 1 base to trimming and J lost 4 bases; unmatched junction nucleotides: 8. The germline CDR1 and CDR2 sequences are MNHEY and SMNVEV (reference sequence). The CDR3 nucleotides are TGTGCCAGCAGTTTATGGGGCGGGAGCTCCCCAGATACGCAGTATTTT. Protein: CASSLWGGSSPDTQYF.

The J gene is TRBJ1-3, the V gene TRBV5-1; possible D gene TRBD1, 5 bases. V was trimmed by 0 bases and J by 2 bases, leaving 12 bases between them. This CDR3 region has 16 residues. CDR1 and CDR2 (germline): SGHRS, YFSETQ. CDR3 protein: CASSLGFSGAGNTIYF. The CDR3 nucleotides read TGCGCCAGCAGCTTGGGTTTCTCGGGGGCTGGAAACACCATATATTTT. Together with reference TRBV5-1 and TRBJ1-3, the CDR3 gives the full variable domain: KAGVTQTPRYLIKTRGQQVTLSCSPISGHRSVSWYQQTPGQGLQFLFEYFSETQRNKGNFPGRFSGRQFSNSRSEMNVSTLELGDSALYLCASSLGFSGAGNTIYFGEGSWLTVV.

The J gene is TRBJ1-2, the V gene TRBV30; TRBD1 agrees at 7 bases. J gave up 7 bases and V 4 bases, and 12 bases lay outside the gene matches. CDR3 size: 14 residues. Germline CDR1 reads GTSNPN; CDR2 reads SVGIG (reference sequence). In nucleotides, the CDR3 is TGTGCCTGGAACCCCCCGGGACAGAATGGTGGCTACACCTTC. Encoded protein: CAWNPPGQNGGYTF.